Detailed here is one TCR beta chain. Germline V lookup: CDR1 SGHRS, CDR2 YFSETQ. The V gene end was trimmed by 0 bases and the J gene end by 0 bases; junction bases not matched to a gene: 2. The CDR3 totals 16 residues. The data are from a study of control samples from healthy donors and cancer patients. The assay was immunoSEQ multiplex PCR, and TCRdb's table has in-frame clones only and misses some. Of 90,000 to 110,000 clones listed, about nine tenths are singletons. The sequence was obtained from a human donor in good health. The donor label of this sample is uncertain. The chain uses TRBV5-1 and TRBJ2-3; 9 bases match TRBD2. Input material: blood. The CDR3 loop reads CASSLDLAGSTDTQYF. For the CDR3, the DNA is TGCGCCAGCAGCTTGGATCTAGCGGGGAGCACAGATACGCAGTATTTT.